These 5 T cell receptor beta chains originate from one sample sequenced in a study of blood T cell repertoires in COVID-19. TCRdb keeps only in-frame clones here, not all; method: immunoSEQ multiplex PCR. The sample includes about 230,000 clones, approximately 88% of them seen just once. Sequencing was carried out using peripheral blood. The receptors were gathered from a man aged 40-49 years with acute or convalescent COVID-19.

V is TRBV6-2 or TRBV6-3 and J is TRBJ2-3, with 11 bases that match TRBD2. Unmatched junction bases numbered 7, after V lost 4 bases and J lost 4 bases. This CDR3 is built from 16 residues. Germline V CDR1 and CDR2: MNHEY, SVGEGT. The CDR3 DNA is TGTGCCAGCAGTTTCCCGGGACTAGCGGATGCAGATACGCAGTATTTT. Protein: CASSFPGLADADTQYF.

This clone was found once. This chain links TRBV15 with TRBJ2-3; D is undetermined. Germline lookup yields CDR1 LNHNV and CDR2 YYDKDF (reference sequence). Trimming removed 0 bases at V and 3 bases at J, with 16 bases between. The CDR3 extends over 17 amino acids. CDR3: CATSRDRHGRITDTQYF. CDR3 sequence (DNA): TGTGCCACCAGCAGAGATCGTCACGGCAGGATTACAGATACGCAGTATTTT.

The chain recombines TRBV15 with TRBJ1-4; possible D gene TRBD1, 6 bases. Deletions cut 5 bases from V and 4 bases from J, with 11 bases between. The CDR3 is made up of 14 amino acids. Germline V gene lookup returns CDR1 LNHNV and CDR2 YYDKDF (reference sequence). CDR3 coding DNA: TGTGCCACCAGCCGGGACAATGGTAATGAAAAACTGTTTTTT. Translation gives CATSRDNGNEKLFF.

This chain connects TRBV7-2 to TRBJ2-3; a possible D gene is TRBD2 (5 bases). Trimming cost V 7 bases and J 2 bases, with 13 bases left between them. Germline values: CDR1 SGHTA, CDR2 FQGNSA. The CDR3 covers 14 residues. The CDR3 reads CASNGNPTTDTQYF. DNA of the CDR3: TGTGCCAGCAACGGGAACCCTACCACAGATACGCAGTATTTT.

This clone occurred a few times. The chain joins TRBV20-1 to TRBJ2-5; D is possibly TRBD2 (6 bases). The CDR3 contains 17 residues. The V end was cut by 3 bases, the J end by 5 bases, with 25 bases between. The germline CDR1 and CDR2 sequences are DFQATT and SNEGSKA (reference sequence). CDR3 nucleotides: TGCAGTGCTAGTCACCTCGCCGAACAGGAGGGGACGGAGACCCAGTACTTC. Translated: CSASHLAEQEGTETQYF.